This TCR beta chain was observed in a study of T cells in Graves' hyperthyroidism and ophthalmopathy. Study-level results: A model built on 13 V-J features separated ophthalmopathy from stable hyperthyroidism. Expanded thyroid clonotypes (above 0.001) were mostly also found in blood.

Amplified TCR beta CDR3 regions derived from RNA transcripts. A set of HTBI primers served as the primers for a first-round RT-PCR of the TCR CDR3. TCRdb reprocessed the multiplex PCR reads via MiXCR and lists one record per CDR3 protein. This table has some 760,000 distinct CDR3 sequences, 14% appearing once. On this clonotype itself: Its antigen is undetermined.

Graves' hyperthyroidism qualified as stable when ophthalmopathy did not progress within 18 months. Extraction of PBMCs used roughly 9.4 ml of fresh peripheral blood. Trimming took 4 bases from V and 2 from J; bases not matched to a gene: 5. The length of the CDR3 is 15 residues. Germline CDR1 and CDR2: MNHEY and SMNVEV (reference sequence). Sequenced sample: blood. V usage is TRBV27 and J usage is TRBJ2-5, with 9 bases identical to TRBD1. The TCR sequence derives from a woman younger than 30 with Graves' hyperthyroidism. CDR3 residues: CASSSGTGSQETQYF. The CDR3 DNA follows: TGTGCCAGCAGTTCAGGGACAGGGTCGCAAGAGACCCAGTACTTC.